These 9 T cell receptor beta chains were all obtained from the same sample, sequenced in a study of spatial heterogeneity in lung cancer. TCRdb redid the calling of the 5' RACE reads with MiXCR, one entry per CDR3 protein. This repertoire shows about 26,000 distinct CDR3 sequences, roughly 13% found once; its top ten account for around 23%. Described time point: sample taken at primary tumor resection. The authors sequenced whole RNA from tumor, nontumor lung or frozen PBMC without sorting. Sequences were derived from PBMCs, sampled at surgery. The receptors were gathered from a female donor with early-stage non-small cell lung cancer.

In this sample, this clonotype turned up many times. This chain uses TRBV20-1 with TRBJ2-3, with TRBD2 identical over 10 bases. Losses at the gene ends were 5 bases for V and 2 bases for J; bases not matched to a gene: 7. In germline, CDR1 is DFQATT, CDR2 SNEGSKA (reference sequence). The CDR3 sequence is 15 residues long. CDR3 region: CSAYRTSGFTDTQYF. CDR3 sequence (DNA): TGCAGTGCTTATCGGACTAGCGGATTCACAGATACGCAGTATTTT.

V and J are TRBV27 and TRBJ1-1; D call uncertain. The germline CDR1 and CDR2 sequences are MNHEY and SMNVEV (reference sequence). With 5 bases removed from V and 5 bases from J, the gap between germline ends came to 12 bases. There are 13 residues in the CDR3. The CDR3 sequence: CASSPSSRTEAFF. As DNA, the CDR3 is TGTGCCAGCAGTCCCTCATCCCGAACTGAAGCTTTCTTT.

This clonotype was observed many times. V and J are TRBV4-1 and TRBJ2-3; 8 bases are a match to TRBD2. This CDR3 is built from 16 residues. The germline gives CDR1 MGHRA, CDR2 YSYEKL. V was clipped by 2 bases and J by 4 bases; unmatched bases: 8. The CDR3 nucleotides read TGCGCCAGCAGCCAAAATCCTAGCGGGTACCCAGATACGCAGTATTTT. Translation gives CASSQNPSGYPDTQYF.

This clonotype was detected many times. The chain employs TRBV7-8 and TRBJ2-5, with 9 bases that match TRBD2. The CDR3 runs to 16 residues. Germline V gene data show CDR1 as SGHVS and CDR2 as FQNEAQ. V lost 0 bases, J lost 5 bases, and 7 bases stayed unmatched. The CDR3 here is CASSLAPSGAGETQYF. The CDR3 region has the DNA TGTGCCAGCAGCTTAGCCCCTAGCGGGGCCGGCGAGACCCAGTACTTC. Full variable domain (remainder filled in from reference TRBV7-8 and TRBJ2-5): GAGVSQSPRYKVAKRGQDVALRCDPISGHVSLFWYQQALGQGPEFLTYFQNEAQLDKSGLPSDRFFAERPEGSVSTLKIQRTQQEDSAVYLCASSLAPSGAGETQYFGPGTRLLVL.

This clonotype was counted at least ten times. The chain joins TRBV18 to TRBJ2-2; D unclear. The V gene lost 3 bases and the J gene lost 7 bases, with 15 bases spanning the gap. This CDR3 has 15 amino acids. Germline V CDR1 and CDR2: KGHSH, LQKENI. The CDR3: CASSPSDIGGGELFF. The CDR3 DNA is TGTGCCAGCTCACCGAGTGACATAGGTGGCGGGGAGCTGTTTTTT.

This clonotype showed up many times. CDR3 protein: CASSLDRAGDEAFF. DNA of the CDR3: TGCGCCAGCAGCCTGGACAGGGCGGGGGATGAAGCTTTCTTT. The genes are TRBV4-3 and TRBJ1-1, with TRBD1 identical over 8 bases. Germline V gene lookup returns CDR1 LGHNA and CDR2 YSLEER. The CDR3 contains 14 residues. The ends lost 4 bases at V and 7 bases at J; junction bases unmatched: 8.

In this sample, this clonotype turned up many times. The chain couples TRBV25-1 to TRBJ2-7; TRBD1 aligns across 9 bases. The CDR3 consists of 14 residues. V gave up 7 bases and J gave up 2 bases; unmatched junction bases: 6. CDR1 is MGHDK, CDR2 SYGVNS, per germline. CDR3 region: CASKGQGQAYEQYF. In DNA, the CDR3 is TGTGCCAGCAAAGGACAGGGGCAAGCCTACGAGCAGTACTTC.

This clonotype was seen just once. The junction does not match germline at one end; this may be a read error. The gene calls are TRBV20-1 and TRBJ2-7, with 9 bases matching TRBD2. CDR3 length: 16 residues. Looked up from germline, CDR1 is DFQATT and CDR2 is SNEGSKA (reference sequence). The CDR3 region is CGARVAGVRSGYEQYF. The CDR3 nucleotides read TGCGGTGCTAGAGTAGCGGGAGTAAGATCAGGCTACGAGCAGTACTTC.

This clonotype appeared many times. The chain couples TRBV18 to TRBJ2-5; D call uncertain. The CDR3 has 15 amino acids. Trimming took off 0 bases at V and 1 base at J, with 9 bases between the two ends. Germline CDR1 reads KGHSH; CDR2 reads LQKENI. Here the CDR3 DNA reads TGTGCCAGCTCACCACCTGGGGAAATCCAAGAGACCCAGTACTTC. This encodes CASSPPGEIQETQYF. The full variable domain, with the rest looked up from reference TRBV18 and TRBJ2-5, is NAGVMQNPRHLVRRRGQEARLRCSPMKGHSHVYWYRQLPEEGLKFMVYLQKENIIDESGMPKERFSAEFPKEGPSILRIQQVVRGDSAAYFCASSPPGEIQETQYFGPGTRLLVL.